What follows describes a single TCR beta chain. This clonotype was detected many times. Its antigen is unknown. No base quality information exists; no much larger clone differs at one position. The lymph node samples were taken from the axillary draining lymph nodes of breast cancer patients. Sequencing was carried out with an Illumina HiSeq 2000. Multiplex PCR amplification was used to generate the TCR beta chain libraries. High-throughput sequencing was used to analyze the amplified TCR beta chain products. The raw public reads went through TCRdb reprocessing: fastp at Q25, MiXCR clone calling, in-frame beta chains kept. Duplicate CDR3 protein sequences are folded into a single record with the most common DNA and genes. A total of about 230,000 distinct CDR3 sequences appear in this sample, approximately 29% of them only once. The leading ten clones occupy more than 1.3% of the sample. The source of the sample is a study of breast tumors, draining lymph nodes, adjacent tissues (dated by TCRdb to about 2016). Context from the whole study: The study compared TCR beta repertoires across tumor, adjacent nontumor tissue and axillary lymph nodes from breast cancer patients. The study was designed to assess the relationships and possible T-cell exchange between tumor, surrounding tissue and draining lymph node repertoires in human breast cancer. General conclusions and limits of the study: Tumor T-cell repertoires showed less diversity than lymph node repertoires and more diversity than nontumor tissue repertoires, and tumor T-cell repertoires showed preferential V and J gene usage. The conclusion that tumor T cells originate in lymph nodes was presented as consistent with a hypothesis rather than as directly demonstrated. Tumor and nontumor tissue repertoires were found to be significantly more similar in luminal-like than in basal-like breast cancer. The data were considered consistent with most tumor T cells being derived from the lymph node and subsequently expanding within tumor tissue.

The sequenced sample was axillary lymph node tissue. The receptor's source is a female donor with breast cancer. Some clones in this sample may be carry-over from other donors' samples.

The DNA reads as follows: TGCGCCAGCAGCTTGACCTGGGGGACAGGATCCTACGAGCAGTACTTC. Its coded protein is CASSLTWGTGSYEQYF. The chain is made from TRBV5-1 and TRBJ2-7; 8 central nucleotides agree with TRBD1. CDR1 and CDR2 (SGHRS, YFSETQ) derive from the germline V gene. Germline trimming: 1 base from V, 1 base from J; junction bases outside gene matches: 7. From cysteine to phenylalanine, the CDR3 is 16 amino acids long. Only CDR3 DNA remains: 48 bases, in frame from the first base.